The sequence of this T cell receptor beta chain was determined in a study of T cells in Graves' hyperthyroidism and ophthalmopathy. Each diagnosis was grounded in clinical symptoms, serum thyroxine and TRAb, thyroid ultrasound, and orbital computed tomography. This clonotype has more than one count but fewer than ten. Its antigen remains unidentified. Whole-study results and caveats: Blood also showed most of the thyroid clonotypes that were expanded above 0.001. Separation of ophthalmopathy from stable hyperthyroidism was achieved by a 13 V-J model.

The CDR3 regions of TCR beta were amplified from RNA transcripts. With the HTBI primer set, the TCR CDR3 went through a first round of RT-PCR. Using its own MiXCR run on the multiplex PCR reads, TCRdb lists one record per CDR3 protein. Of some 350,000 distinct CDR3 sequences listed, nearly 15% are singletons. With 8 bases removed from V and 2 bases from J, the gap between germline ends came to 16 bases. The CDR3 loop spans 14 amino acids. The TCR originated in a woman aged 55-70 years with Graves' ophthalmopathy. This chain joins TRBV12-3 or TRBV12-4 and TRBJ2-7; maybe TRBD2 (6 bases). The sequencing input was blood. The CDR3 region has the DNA TGTGCCAGCCGACTAGGGAGGTTCGCCTACGAGCAGTACTTC. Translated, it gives CASRLGRFAYEQYF.